These 9 T cell receptor beta chains came from one sample sequenced in a study of cytomegalovirus exposure and HLA in healthy donors. Clones were read by immunoSEQ multiplex PCR, and TCRdb kept only the in-frame ones, dropping some. The data hold roughly 150,000 clones, with roughly 91% observed a single time. Specimen: PBMCs. The receptors derive from a woman aged 18-35 years in good health and CMV-seropositive.

The V call is TRBV9, the J call TRBJ1-1; D perhaps matches TRBD1 (5 bases). The CDR3 covers 14 residues. Trimming cost V 0 bases and J 0 bases, with 6 bases left between them. Per germline, CDR1 SGDLS and CDR2 YYNGEE. The CDR3 protein is CASSVEGMNTEAFF. The DNA for the CDR3 is TGTGCCAGCAGCGTAGAGGGGATGAACACTGAAGCTTTCTTT.

With respect to this clone: The sample carries other DNA sequences with the same CDR3. The V call is TRBV4-3, the J call TRBJ2-7; D is possibly TRBD1 (5 bases). V was clipped by 0 bases and J by 2 bases, with 5 bases between them. Germline values: CDR1 LGHNA, CDR2 YSLEER. This CDR3 is 13 amino acids long. CDR3: CASSQDRAYEQYF. The CDR3 DNA follows: TGCGCCAGCAGCCAAGACAGGGCCTACGAGCAGTACTTC.

CDR3: CASRPDHRLQPQHF. The DNA of the CDR3 is TGTGCCAGCAGGCCCGACCACAGGTTACAGCCCCAGCATTTT. This chain uses TRBV6-5 with TRBJ1-5, with D possibly TRBD1 on 5 matching bases. CDR1 and CDR2 from the germline V gene are MNHEY and SVGAGI. The CDR3 sequence is 14 residues long. The ends were cut back, 6 bases at V and 7 bases at J, with 16 bases in the middle.

The chain couples TRBV27 to TRBJ1-2; 8 nucleotides line up with TRBD1. This CDR3 region has 13 residues. J lost 8 bases, V lost 2 bases, and 4 bases had no gene match. Germline V gene lookup returns CDR1 MNHEY and CDR2 SMNVEV (reference sequence). DNA of the CDR3: TGTGCCAGCAGTTTAGGACAGGGATACGGCTACACCTTC. Encoded protein: CASSLGQGYGYTF.

This chain links TRBV7-2 with TRBJ2-5; TRBD1 matches 8 bases. The CDR3 totals 13 residues. Germline CDR1 is SGHTA and CDR2 is FQGNSA. V was pared by 3 bases and J by 4 bases, with 1 base of the junction left unmatched. The CDR3 loop reads CASSFGQGETQYF. CDR3 nucleotide sequence: TGTGCCAGCAGCTTCGGACAGGGAGAGACCCAGTACTTC.

The rearrangement links TRBV25-1 to TRBJ1-2; possible D gene TRBD1, 5 bases. The CDR3 has 15 residues. The germline V and J ends were trimmed by 2 bases and 8 bases, with 18 bases remaining between them. Germline V gives CDR1 MGHDK, CDR2 SYGVNS. In DNA, the CDR3 is TGTGCCAGCAGTGAACGGTGGACATCATGGGGCGGCTACACCTTC. This encodes CASSERWTSWGGYTF.

The chain links TRBV18 to TRBJ2-5; a weak D match, TRBD2 (6 bases). CDR3 length: 15 residues. V gave up 0 bases and J gave up 5 bases, with 13 bases separating them. The germline V gene has CDR1 KGHSH and CDR2 LQKENI. CDR3 sequence reads: CASSPPGGRRETQYF. For the CDR3, the DNA is TGTGCCAGCTCACCACCGGGAGGCCGGAGGGAGACCCAGTACTTC. Using reference TRBV18 and TRBJ2-5 for the parts outside the CDR3, the full variable domain is NAGVMQNPRHLVRRRGQEARLRCSPMKGHSHVYWYRQLPEEGLKFMVYLQKENIIDESGMPKERFSAEFPKEGPSILRIQQVVRGDSAAYFCASSPPGGRRETQYFGPGTRLLVL.

The chain couples TRBV7-9 to TRBJ2-1; 11 nucleotides align to TRBD1. The CDR3 has 15 residues. Germline assignment: CDR1 SEHNR and CDR2 FQNEAQ (reference sequence). V lost 1 base and J lost 8; bases outside the gene matches: 4. The DNA of the CDR3 is TGTGCCAGCAGCTTAGTCGGGACAGGGGGAGATGAGCAGTTCTTC. This translates into CASSLVGTGGDEQFF.

The chain carries TRBV7-2 and TRBJ1-2; maybe TRBD1 (5 bases). This CDR3 contains 15 residues. Germline CDR1 is SGHTA and CDR2 is FQGNSA. Between the trimmed V and J ends, which lost 1 base and 2 bases, there was a span of 11 bases. CDR3 region: CASSLVTGSNYGYTF. DNA of the CDR3: TGTGCCAGCAGCTTAGTCACAGGTTCCAACTATGGCTACACCTTC.